A single sample is the source of the 22 T cell receptor beta chains below, sequenced in a study of blood T cell repertoires in COVID-19. Data came from immunoSEQ multiplex PCR; TCRdb stores just in-frame clones and leaves some out. The repertoire holds 200,000 to 300,000 clones, with around nine tenths as singletons. The sample comprised peripheral blood. Receptors were obtained from a young man with active or convalescent COVID-19.

The rearrangement uses TRBV4-2 and TRBJ2-2; 9 nucleotides match TRBD2. V shed 4 bases and J 2 bases; nucleotides not matched to a gene: 14. This CDR3 comprises 19 residues. From germline, CDR1 is LGHNA and CDR2 YNFKEQ. DNA of the CDR3: TGTGCCAGCAGCCTGCAGACTAGCGGAAGGACGATAAACACCGGGGAGCTGTTTTTT. This codes for CASSLQTSGRTINTGELFF.

The chain carries TRBV13 and TRBJ1-2; TRBD1 matches 9 bases. The CDR3 is 18 residues long. Germline trimming cut 5 bases from V and 6 bases from J; bases unmatched to any gene: 19. CDR1 and CDR2 from the germline V gene are PRHDT and FYEKMQ (reference sequence). The CDR3 reads CASSPSTTWTGEEDGYTF. The CDR3 DNA reads as TGTGCCAGCAGCCCCAGTACCACCTGGACAGGGGAGGAGGATGGCTACACCTTC.

The chain has TRBV3-1 (or the pseudogene TRBV3-2) and TRBJ2-3; 9 nucleotides align to TRBD1. The CDR3 is made up of 14 amino acids. J was trimmed by 6 bases and V by 1 base; bases with no gene match: 2. In germline, CDR1 is LGHDT, CDR2 YNNKEL (reference sequence). CDR3 bases: TGTGCCAGCAGCCAAGGAACAGGGGGCGATACGCAGTATTTT. This encodes CASSQGTGGDTQYF.

This sequence joins TRBV5-1 and TRBJ2-7, with 8 bases lining up with TRBD1. Germline-derived CDR1 and CDR2 are SGHRS and YFSETQ. The CDR3 loop spans 15 amino acids. J was trimmed by 0 bases and V by 3 bases; bases with no gene match: 5. DNA of the CDR3: TGCGCCAGCAGCTCCCGACAGGGGAGCTCCTACGAGCAGTACTTC. Translation gives CASSSRQGSSYEQYF.

V usage is TRBV11-3 and J usage is TRBJ2-3; D uncertain. Trimming left V 5 bases short and J 6 bases short, with 9 bases between. The CDR3 runs to 12 residues. Germline-derived CDR1 and CDR2 are SGHNT and YENEEA. Here the CDR3 reads CASSPPGDTQYF. For the CDR3, the DNA is TGTGCCAGCAGCCCCCCCGGGGATACGCAGTATTTT.

The rearrangement links TRBV5-1 to TRBJ2-1; 11 positions agree with TRBD2. The junction had 3 bases not matched to a gene; V was cut back by 0 bases and J by 1 base. This CDR3 has 17 residues. CDR1 SGHRS and CDR2 YFSETQ come from the germline V gene. In nucleotides, the CDR3 is TGCGCCAGCAGCTTGGGGCTAGCGGGAGGATCCTACAATGAGCAGTTCTTC. Residues: CASSLGLAGGSYNEQFF.

Turning to this clone: Compared with germline, one end of the junction differs, possibly owing to a read error. The chain has TRBV7-9 and TRBJ1-1; 8 bases map to TRBD1. CDR1 and CDR2 (germline): SEHNR, FQNEAQ (reference sequence). The CDR3 runs to 16 residues. CDR3 residues: CASSSGQGGLNAEAFF. As DNA, the CDR3 is TGTGCCAGCAGCTCCGGACAGGGAGGGTTGAACGCTGAAGCTTTCTTT.

The chain joins TRBV18 to TRBJ1-5, with a tentative D call TRBD1 (5 bases). Trimming cost V 6 bases and J 3 bases, with 18 bases left between them. CDR3 length equals 16 residues. Germline loops: CDR1 KGHSH, CDR2 LQKENI. CDR3 DNA: TGTGCCAGCTCCTCTGCCACCGGGACTTCCAATCAGCCCCAGCATTTT. This sequence encodes CASSSATGTSNQPQHF.

Only a few counts were recorded for this clone. The gene calls are TRBV11-2 and TRBJ2-5; 7 bases are shared with TRBD2. V gave up 3 bases and J gave up 8 bases; unmatched junction bases: 24. The CDR3 has 19 residues. Germline CDR1 reads SGHAT; CDR2 reads FQNNGV. CDR3 residues: CASSLNLGSLDSRGETQYF. The CDR3 DNA sequence: TGTGCCAGCAGCTTGAATCTGGGATCTTTAGATTCACGGGGGGAAACCCAGTACTTC.

This clone was recorded only once. This chain connects TRBV5-1 to TRBJ2-1; 13 nucleotides align to TRBD2. V trimming: 3 bases; J trimming: 10 bases; junction bases outside the gene matches: 7. Germline loops: CDR1 SGHRS, CDR2 YFSETQ. This CDR3 has 15 amino acids. As DNA, the CDR3 is TGCGCCAGCAGCTACACTAGCGGGGGGGCCGGCGAGCAGTTCTTC. This sequence encodes CASSYTSGGAGEQFF.

The V call is TRBV5-1, the J call TRBJ2-7; 7 positions match TRBD1. In germline, CDR1 is SGHRS, CDR2 YFSETQ. J lost 4 bases, V lost 5 bases, and 6 bases had no gene match. This CDR3 spans 13 amino acids. CDR3 DNA sequence: TGCGCCAGCAGTGTAGGGGGCGTATACGAGCAGTACTTC. It codes for CASSVGGVYEQYF.

This sequence joins TRBV12-3 or TRBV12-4 and TRBJ1-1, with D perhaps matching TRBD1 (6 bases). The CDR3 runs 13 residues. Trimming took 0 bases from V and 7 from J, leaving 9 bases between them. This CDR3 is CASSLADRLEAFF. The CDR3 coding sequence is TGTGCCAGCAGTTTAGCAGACAGGCTTGAAGCTTTCTTT.

The rearrangement joins TRBV5-4 to TRBJ1-5, with unresolved D. With 0 bases removed from V and 4 bases from J, the gap between germline ends came to 8 bases. The germline V gene encodes CDR1 SGHNT and CDR2 YYREEE (reference sequence). The CDR3 totals 14 residues. The CDR3 sequence: CASSLGGFNQPQHF. The DNA of the CDR3 is TGTGCCAGCAGCTTGGGCGGTTTTAATCAGCCCCAGCATTTT. The whole variable domain, remainder taken from reference TRBV5-4 and TRBJ1-5, is ETGVTQSPTHLIKTRGQQVTLRCSSQSGHNTVSWYQQALGQGPQFIFQYYREEENGRGNFPPRFSGLQFPNYSSELNVNALELDDSALYLCASSLGGFNQPQHFGDGTRLSIL.

A word on this clone: This sample includes further DNA sequences coding for the same CDR3. The chain is built from TRBV27 and TRBJ2-3; D not resolved. The CDR3 has 13 amino acids. Germline V lookup: CDR1 MNHEY, CDR2 SMNVEV (reference sequence). V lost 3 bases and J lost 1, with 5 bases in between. The CDR3 reads CASSFPGTDTQYF. CDR3 sequence (DNA): TGTGCCAGCAGTTTTCCAGGCACAGATACGCAGTATTTT.

This chain joins TRBV13 and TRBJ2-2; TRBD2 agrees at 15 bases. CDR1 PRHDT and CDR2 FYEKMQ come from the germline V gene (reference sequence). The CDR3 consists of 19 residues. The V gene end was trimmed by 7 bases and the J gene end by 0 bases; junction bases not matched to a gene: 9. The CDR3 nucleotides read TGTGCCAGCAAAGAACCGGGACTAGCGGGGGGAGCGAACACCGGGGAGCTGTTTTTT. It is translated as CASKEPGLAGGANTGELFF.

CDR3 in DNA: TGTGCCAGCAGCCCCCGGGACAGGGGGAAAGAGACCCAGTACTTC. It specifies CASSPRDRGKETQYF. The chain recombines TRBV25-1 with TRBJ2-5; 11 nucleotides match TRBD1. The CDR3 length is 15 residues. The V gene's germline CDR1 is MGHDK and CDR2 SYGVNS. The V segment lost 6 bases and the J segment 3 bases; nucleotides outside the gene matches: 6. Variable domain in full (rest from reference TRBV25-1 and TRBJ2-5): EADIYQTPRYLVIGTGKKITLECSQTMGHDKMYWYQQDPGMELHLIHYSYGVNSTEKGDLSSESTVSRIRTEHFPLTLESARPSHTSQYLCASSPRDRGKETQYFGPGTRLLVL.

The chain recombines TRBV19 with TRBJ1-6; D may be TRBD1 (6 bases). CDR1 is LNHDA, CDR2 SQIVND, per germline (reference sequence). The V and J ends lost 4 bases and 0 bases respectively, with 10 bases between them. The CDR3 is 16 residues long. The CDR3 reads CASSRTESSYNSPLHF. The CDR3 DNA is TGTGCCAGTAGTAGGACAGAAAGCTCCTATAATTCACCCCTCCACTTT. The whole variable domain, filled in from reference TRBV19 and TRBJ1-6, reads DGGITQSPKYLFRKEGQNVTLSCEQNLNHDAMYWYRQDPGQGLRLIYYSQIVNDFQKGDIAEGYSVSREKKESFPLTVTSAQKNPTAFYLCASSRTESSYNSPLHFGNGTRLTVT.

J is TRBJ1-2 and V is TRBV21-1; the table names TRBD1, a call not compared with the DNA. TRBV21-1 is a pseudogene. This CDR3 is built from 17 residues. CDR3 in DNA: TGTGCCAGCAGCAAAGAGAGGCAGGGCGAATGGGGATATGGCTACACCTTC. It codes for CASSKERQGEWGYGYTF.

V is TRBV7-9 and J is TRBJ2-1; 9 bases are a match to TRBD1. CDR1 SEHNR and CDR2 FQNEAQ come from the germline V gene (reference sequence). The CDR3 extends over 15 amino acids. V lost 5 bases and J lost 5; bases outside the gene matches: 7. CDR3 residues: CASSADRGTHNEQFF. The CDR3 nucleotides are TGTGCCAGCAGCGCAGACAGGGGGACTCACAATGAGCAGTTCTTC.

The rearrangement joins TRBV11-2 to TRBJ2-3; 8 bases match TRBD2. Trimming cost V 0 bases and J 3 bases; bases outside gene matches: 8. CDR1 is SGHAT and CDR2 is FQNNGV in the germline V gene. This CDR3 spans 17 amino acids. In nucleotides, the CDR3 is TGTGCCAGCAGCTTAGATGTTCCAGCGGGGGAGACAGATACGCAGTATTTT. Amino acid sequence: CASSLDVPAGETDTQYF. Drawing the rest from reference TRBV11-2 and TRBJ2-3, the complete variable domain is EAGVAQSPRYKIIEKRQSVAFWCNPISGHATLYWYQQILGQGPKLLIQFQNNGVVDDSQLPKDRFSAERLKGVDSTLKIQPAKLEDSAVYLCASSLDVPAGETDTQYFGPGTRLTVL.

The chain recombines TRBV3-1 (or the pseudogene TRBV3-2) with TRBJ1-3, with D hard to call. This CDR3 is built from 15 residues. V shed 1 base and J shed 0 bases, with 7 bases lying between them. The germline CDR1 and CDR2 sequences are LGHDT and YNNKEL (reference sequence). The CDR3 DNA sequence: TGTGCCAGCAGCCAAGTCACAGACTCTGGAAACACCATATATTTT. The encoded protein is CASSQVTDSGNTIYF.

This clone was picked up one time. The genes are TRBV21-1 and TRBJ2-6; the table's D gene call, TRBD1, was not cross checked with the DNA. TRBV21-1 is a documented pseudogene. This CDR3 region has 18 residues. The CDR3 loop is CASSISYGQGVGANVLTF. DNA for the CDR3: TGTGCCAGCAGCATATCATATGGACAGGGGGTCGGGGCCAACGTCCTGACTTTC.